Listed here are 17 T cell receptor beta chains from one sample, sequenced in a study of cytomegalovirus exposure and HLA in healthy donors. Amplification used 60 Vbeta primers and 13 Jbeta primers. The repertoire was sequenced with immunoSEQ multiplex PCR; TCRdb's copy has only in-frame clones and lacks some. The table has some 130,000 clones, around 73% seen once. The sample comprised PBMCs. All receptors come from a female donor in good health and CMV-seronegative.

This chain uses TRBV5-6 with TRBJ2-7, with D unclear. Trimming took off 4 bases at V and 3 bases at J, with 14 bases between the two ends. This CDR3 contains 14 residues. Germline-derived CDR1 and CDR2 are SGHDT and YYEEEE. CDR3 coding DNA: TGTGCCAGCAGCCTGGGCCGGGTTGGCTACGAGCAGTACTTC. As protein: CASSLGRVGYEQYF.

The rearrangement joins TRBV6-6 to TRBJ1-6; D is undetermined. There are 14 residues in the CDR3. Between the trimmed V and J ends, which lost 8 bases and 6 bases, there was a span of 14 bases. Germline CDR1 is MNHNY and CDR2 is SVGAGI (reference sequence). The CDR3 coding sequence is TGTGCCAGCGTCCCGGGAGCTCCTAATTCACCCCTCCACTTT. Protein sequence: CASVPGAPNSPLHF.

CDR3 sequence reads: CATSRAGLATYNEQFF. The CDR3 DNA follows: TGTGCCACCAGCAGAGCGGGACTAGCAACCTACAATGAGCAGTTCTTC. The chain couples TRBV15 to TRBJ2-1; 9 nucleotides match TRBD2. The germline gives CDR1 LNHNV, CDR2 YYDKDF (reference sequence). This CDR3 is built from 16 residues. V gave up 1 base and J gave up 2 bases; unmatched junction bases: 3.

J is TRBJ1-2 and V is TRBV30, with D perhaps TRBD1 (5 bases). Trimming removed 2 bases at V and 4 bases at J, with 17 bases between. This CDR3 is built from 15 residues. The V gene's germline CDR1 is GTSNPN and CDR2 SVGIG (reference sequence). The CDR3: CAWSYGQTITYGYTF. CDR3 bases: TGTGCCTGGAGTTATGGACAAACGATTACCTATGGCTACACCTTC.

V is TRBV2 and J is TRBJ1-1, with unresolved D. This CDR3 contains 14 residues. The germline gives CDR1 SNHLY, CDR2 FYNNEI. V was clipped by 4 bases and J by 3 bases, with 12 bases between them. In nucleotides, the CDR3 is TGTGCCAGCAGTGGTACTCGGGAGGACACTGAAGCTTTCTTT. This sequence encodes CASSGTREDTEAFF.

This chain uses TRBV5-1 with TRBJ2-1; unclear D gene. CDR1 is SGHRS, CDR2 YFSETQ, per germline. Trimming left V 7 bases short and J 4 bases short, with 15 bases between. This CDR3 comprises 14 residues. CDR3 protein: CASGDSNGYNEQFF. The CDR3 nucleotides are TGCGCCAGCGGAGACTCTAACGGTTACAATGAGCAGTTCTTC.

The chain uses TRBV28 and TRBJ2-7; the D gene is possibly TRBD2 (5 bases). V was trimmed by 2 bases and J by 6 bases, leaving 8 bases between them. The CDR3 runs 12 residues. Germline CDR1 and CDR2: MDHEN and SYDVKM. The CDR3 bases are TGTGCCAGCAGTTTACAGCGGACCGAGCAGTACTTC. Translating gives CASSLQRTEQYF.

This sequence joins TRBV5-1 and TRBJ2-7; 10 bases agree with TRBD2. The CDR3 consists of 13 residues. The germline V gene encodes CDR1 SGHRS and CDR2 YFSETQ. With 3 bases clipped from V and 6 bases from J, the junction kept 3 bases outside the gene matches. Here the CDR3 DNA reads TGCGCCAGCAGCTCCACTAGCGGGACCGAGCAGTACTTC. Translating gives CASSSTSGTEQYF.

The J gene is TRBJ2-7, the V gene TRBV5-1; 9 nucleotides match TRBD2. After removal of 2 bases from V and 4 bases from J, the junction contained 16 bases not matched to a gene. Per germline, CDR1 SGHRS and CDR2 YFSETQ. CDR3 length equals 18 residues. DNA of the CDR3: TGCGCCAGCAGCTTCTTTGAAGGAGCTAGCGGGAAGAATTACGAGCAGTACTTC. Protein: CASSFFEGASGKNYEQYF.

The CDR3 nucleotides are TGTGCCAGCAGCTTCGGGACAGACCAAGAGACCCAGTACTTC. It translates to CASSFGTDQETQYF. This rearrangement joins TRBV7-2 to TRBJ2-5; 7 nucleotides align to TRBD1. Germline V gives CDR1 SGHTA, CDR2 FQGNSA. This CDR3 contains 14 residues. V was clipped by 3 bases and J by 0 bases; unmatched bases: 1.

This clone was picked up one time. This sequence joins TRBV9 and TRBJ2-1; maybe TRBD1 (6 bases). Deletions cut 3 bases from V and 8 bases from J, with 21 bases between. CDR3 length: 16 amino acids. Germline-derived CDR1 and CDR2 are SGDLS and YYNGEE. CDR3 nucleotide sequence: TGTGCCAGCAGCGAAGGTCCCCATGACAGGTGGGATGAGCAGTTCTTC. Translated: CASSEGPHDRWDEQFF.

This clone showed up just once. This chain links TRBV2 with TRBJ1-3; D is unresolved. The germline CDR1 and CDR2 sequences are SNHLY and FYNNEI. The V end lost 7 bases, the J end lost 3 bases, and 13 bases lay between the germline ends. The CDR3 totals 14 residues. The CDR3 loop reads CASKNQAGGNTIYF. CDR3 coding DNA: TGTGCCAGCAAAAACCAGGCGGGTGGAAACACCATATATTTT.

The V gene is TRBV18, the J gene TRBJ2-7; 7 bases are a match to TRBD1. This CDR3 spans 14 amino acids. J was trimmed by 3 bases and V by 4 bases; bases with no gene match: 6. Germline assignment: CDR1 KGHSH and CDR2 LQKENI. The DNA for the CDR3 is TGTGCCAGCTCACTGCCGGGACAGAGCTACGAGCAGTACTTC. Protein: CASSLPGQSYEQYF.

The chain uses TRBV11-2 and TRBJ2-5; D is perhaps TRBD1 (7 bases). The CDR3 totals 15 residues. V was clipped by 0 bases and J by 2 bases, with 10 bases between them. Germline CDR1 reads SGHAT; CDR2 reads FQNNGV. In DNA form, the CDR3 reads TGTGCCAGCAGCTTAGACAGGGGGAGGCAAGAGACCCAGTACTTC. Its translation is CASSLDRGRQETQYF.

The chain recombines TRBV7-3 with TRBJ2-3; D may be TRBD2 (6 bases). Trimming left V 5 bases short and J 0 bases short, with 12 bases between. Germline CDR1 and CDR2: SGHTA and FQGTGA. This CDR3 contains 15 residues. CDR3 coding DNA: TGTGCCAGCAGCGGGACGGGGGTTAGCACAGATACGCAGTATTTT. Its protein is CASSGTGVSTDTQYF.

This chain uses TRBV15 with TRBJ1-4; perhaps TRBD1 as D (6 bases). Trimming stripped 0 bases from V and 4 bases from J, with 18 bases between. The CDR3 covers 18 residues. CDR1 LNHNV and CDR2 YYDKDF come from the germline V gene (reference sequence). CDR3 in DNA: TGTGCCACCAGCAGAGATCTGGGGCAGGGGCTTATTAATGAAAAACTGTTTTTT. It encodes CATSRDLGQGLINEKLFF.

The chain links TRBV7-9 to TRBJ2-1, with no clear D. The length of the CDR3 is 15 residues. V was trimmed by 1 base and J by 5 bases, leaving 12 bases between them. The V gene's germline CDR1 is SEHNR and CDR2 FQNEAQ (reference sequence). The CDR3 DNA is TGTGCCAGCAGCTTAGGGGCTTACGGCCACAATGAGCAGTTCTTC. Translated: CASSLGAYGHNEQFF.